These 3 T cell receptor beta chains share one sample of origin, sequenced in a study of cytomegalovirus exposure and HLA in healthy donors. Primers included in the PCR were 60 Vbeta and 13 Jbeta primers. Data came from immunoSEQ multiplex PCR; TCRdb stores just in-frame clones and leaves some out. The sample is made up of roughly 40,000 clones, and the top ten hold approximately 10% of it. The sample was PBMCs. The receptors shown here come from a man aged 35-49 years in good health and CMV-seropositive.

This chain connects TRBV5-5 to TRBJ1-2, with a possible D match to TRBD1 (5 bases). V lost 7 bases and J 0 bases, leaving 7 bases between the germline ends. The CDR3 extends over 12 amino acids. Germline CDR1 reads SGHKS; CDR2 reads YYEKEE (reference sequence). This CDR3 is CASADTNYGYTF. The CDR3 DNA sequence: TGTGCCAGCGCGGACACTAACTATGGCTACACCTTC.

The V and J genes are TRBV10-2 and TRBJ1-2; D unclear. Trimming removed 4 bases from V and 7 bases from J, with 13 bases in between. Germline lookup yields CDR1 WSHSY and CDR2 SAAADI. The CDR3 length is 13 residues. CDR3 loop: CASSVGKTTGYTF. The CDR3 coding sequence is TGCGCCAGCAGTGTTGGAAAAACTACTGGCTACACCTTC.

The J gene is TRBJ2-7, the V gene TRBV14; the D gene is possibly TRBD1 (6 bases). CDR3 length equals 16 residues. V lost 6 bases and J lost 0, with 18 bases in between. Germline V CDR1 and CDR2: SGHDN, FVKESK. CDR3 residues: CASSPQGKRGSYEQYF. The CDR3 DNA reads TGTGCCAGCAGTCCTCAGGGGAAAAGGGGCTCCTACGAGCAGTACTTC.